Shown below are 3 T cell receptor beta chains from a single sample sequenced in a study of T cell repertoires in cytomegalovirus infection. What these receptors recognize is not known. Each CDR3 protein is one row after TCRdb ran MiXCR on the reads. The data hold about 360,000 distinct CDR3 sequences, with nearly 35% observed a single time. Source: cultured PBMCs, taken from culture after CMV antigen stimulation. All receptors come from a human donor in good health (CMV status not recorded). Some clones in this sample may be carry-over from other donors' samples.

Details on this clonotype: A clone one base away is much larger, so this may be a read error. The chain joins TRBV10-3 to TRBJ2-3; TRBD1 aligns across 11 bases. Germline CDR1 and CDR2: ENHRY and SYGVKD. The CDR3 runs to 15 residues. The CDR3 region has the DNA TGTACCATAAAACCGGGACAGGGGGGATCAGATACGCAGTATTTT. Encoded protein: CTIKPGQGGSDTQYF.

The rearrangement joins TRBV19 to TRBJ1-5, with D unclear. The CDR3 consists of 14 residues. V lost 1 base, J lost 2 bases, and 6 bases lay in between. CDR1 and CDR2 from the germline V gene are LNHDA and SQIVND (reference sequence). CDR3 nucleotide sequence: TGTGCCAGTAGTATAGGGTTGGGCAATCAGCCCCAGCATTTT. Translated: CASSIGLGNQPQHF.

Written as DNA, the CDR3 is TGTGCCAGCAGTTACAAGGGCGAAGGCAATCAGCCCCAGCATTTT. This gives the protein CASSYKGEGNQPQHF. V and J are TRBV6-5 and TRBJ1-5; D unclear. V was trimmed by 2 bases and J by 2 bases, leaving 10 bases between them. CDR1 and CDR2 from the germline V gene are MNHEY and SVGAGI. CDR3 length: 15 amino acids.